The 4 T cell receptor beta chains listed next were all sequenced from one sample in a study of cytomegalovirus exposure and HLA in healthy donors. The PCR ran on 60 Vbeta and 13 Jbeta primers. Clones were sequenced by immunoSEQ multiplex PCR, and TCRdb holds only the in-frame ones, with some missing. There are around 150,000 clones in the sample; roughly 80% occur only once, and roughly 2% lies in the top ten. The sample was PBMCs. The receptors were gathered from a female donor in good health and CMV-seronegative.

This clone has a single count. The genes are TRBV6-1 and TRBJ1-2, with 7 bases that match TRBD1. The CDR3 contains 13 residues. Germline values: CDR1 MNHNS, CDR2 SASEGT. Trimming at V came to 4 bases and at J to 8 bases, leaving 7 bases not matched to a gene. CDR3 coding DNA: TGTGCCAGCAGTGCCACAGGGGTCTGGGGCTACACCTTC. It specifies CASSATGVWGYTF.

The J gene is TRBJ2-1, the V gene TRBV14, with TRBD2 identical over 9 bases. The CDR3 runs to 16 residues. The J segment lost 5 bases and the V segment lost 0 bases, leaving 5 bases of the junction unmatched. Germline CDR1 reads SGHDN; CDR2 reads FVKESK. CDR3 coding DNA: TGTGCCAGCAGCCAAGAAAGCGCGGGAGGGAACAATGAGCAGTTCTTC. Its protein is CASSQESAGGNNEQFF.

The chain links TRBV15 to TRBJ2-1; 10 bases agree with TRBD1. CDR1 is LNHNV and CDR2 is YYDKDF in the germline V gene (reference sequence). The CDR3 consists of 15 residues. The ends lost 0 bases at V and 13 bases at J; junction bases unmatched: 9. The CDR3 bases are TGTGCCACCAGCAGAGATGTGGGACAGGGGCGACTTCAGTTCTTC. Protein product: CATSRDVGQGRLQFF.

This chain links TRBV2 with TRBJ2-2, with TRBD2 as a possible D gene (6 bases). V lost 3 bases and J 0 bases, leaving 8 bases between the germline ends. The CDR3 extends over 15 amino acids. Looked up from germline, CDR1 is SNHLY and CDR2 is FYNNEI. CDR3 coding DNA: TGTGCCAGCAGTGAGAGGACTACGAACACCGGGGAGCTGTTTTTT. It translates to CASSERTTNTGELFF.